This TCR beta chain was identified in a study of cytomegalovirus exposure and HLA in healthy donors. Whole-study results and caveats: The study recorded 164 TCR beta chains that were cytomegalovirus-associated. Among the CMV-associated chains, three were confirmed in vitro as specific for CMV antigens.

Sequencing was performed with immunoSEQ multiplex PCR; in TCRdb, only in-frame clones are kept and a portion is missing. Of about 220,000 clones listed, about 93% are singletons. Worth noting for this clone: Its antigen remains unidentified.

Germline CDR1 LGHNA, CDR2 YNFKEQ. The CDR3 has 14 residues. V was cut by 4 bases and J by 3 bases, with 10 bases left in between. Sequenced: PBMCs. The receptor was derived from a woman between 18 and 29 years old in good health and CMV-seronegative. J is TRBJ2-1 and V is TRBV4-2; D is possibly TRBD2 (5 bases). CDR3 residues: CASSREWDYNEQFF. As DNA, the CDR3 is TGTGCCAGCAGCCGGGAGTGGGACTACAATGAGCAGTTCTTC.